These T cell receptor beta chains were read from a single sample in a study of cytomegalovirus exposure and HLA in healthy donors. Here immunoSEQ multiplex PCR was the method, and the copy in TCRdb shows in-frame clones only, minus some. The data hold about 120,000 clones, with 63% observed a single time. The source material was PBMCs. The receptors come from a man aged 35 to 55 in good health and CMV-seropositive. Both conserved end residues are part of each CDR3. The order of the fields is V gene, D gene, clone size, J gene, CDR3 DNA, CDR3 protein. A D gene is named only where the DNA matches it firmly. Rows may omit the clone size; those that give it use once, few, many or a size class.

>TRBV11-2|TRBD1|.|TRBJ1-1
TGTGCCAGCAGGTTGGGACAGATCTCTGAAGCTTTCTTT
CASRLGQISEAFF
>TRBV7-9|TRBD1|few|TRBJ1-5
TGTGCCAGCAGCGTGGGACAGGGGCACAGTCAGCCCCAGCATTTT
CASSVGQGHSQPQHF
>TRBV28|.|.|TRBJ1-2
TGTGCCAGCAGCCCATTAGGGGCACATAATGGCTACACCTTC
CASSPLGAHNGYTF
>TRBV23-1|TRBD1|.|TRBJ1-4
TGCGCCAGCAGTCAACGACAGGGGGCCGATGAAAAACTGTTTTTT
CASSQRQGADEKLFF
>TRBV7-3|TRBD2|.|TRBJ2-7
TGTGCCAGCAGCTTAGTGCGGGAGGGCTACGAGCAGTACTTC
CASSLVREGYEQYF
>TRBV7-7|.|few|TRBJ2-7
TGTGCCAGCAGCTTAGCGGGGCAGTCCGAGCAGTACTTC
CASSLAGQSEQYF
>TRBV6-6|TRBD1|.|TRBJ2-2
TGTGCCAGCAGCACCTCCGGGACAGGGACCGGGGAGCTGTTTTTT
CASSTSGTGTGELFF
>TRBV5-6|TRBD1|.|TRBJ2-1
TGTGCCAGCAGCCGAAGACAGGGTGCACTCTCCTACAGTGAGCAGTTCTTC
CASSRRQGALSYSEQFF
>TRBV5-5|.|.|TRBJ2-2
TGTGCCAGCAGCTTCCTGAACACCGGGGAGCTGTTTTTT
CASSFLNTGELFF
>TRBV27|TRBD2|.|TRBJ2-1
TGTGCCAGCAGTTTCCCTAGCGGGGATGAGCAGTTCTTC
CASSFPSGDEQFF
>TRBV29-1|.|.|TRBJ2-1
TGCAGCGTTGAAGATCGGGGTTACAATGAGCAGTTCTTC
CSVEDRGYNEQFF
>TRBV15|TRBD1|.|TRBJ2-7
TGTGCCACTCAAGAACAGGGGGTATCCTACGAGCAGTACTTC
CATQEQGVSYEQYF
>TRBV29-1|.|few|TRBJ1-1
TGCAGCGTTGAAGGTGGCAGGTTGAACACTGAAGCTTTCTTT
CSVEGGRLNTEAFF
>TRBV2|.|.|TRBJ1-5
TGTGCCAGCAGCATACAGGGAGCTCAGCCCCAGCATTTT
CASSIQGAQPQHF
>TRBV5-1|TRBD2|.|TRBJ2-1
TGCGCCAGCAGCAATTCCGGGACTAGCCGCAATGAGCAGTTCTTC
CASSNSGTSRNEQFF
>TRBV7-2|TRBD1|.|TRBJ2-1
TGTGCCAGCAGCTTGGACAGGGAGGATGAGCAGTTCTTC
CASSLDREDEQFF
>TRBV7-9|TRBD1|.|TRBJ1-2
TGTGCCAGCAGCTTTAGTGGACAGGTGTCTAACTATGGCTACACCTTC
CASSFSGQVSNYGYTF
>TRBV25-1|TRBD2|few|TRBJ2-1
TGTGCCAGCAGTCGCGCGGGAGGGCCGGGAGAGCAGTTCTTC
CASSRAGGPGEQFF
>TRBV25-1|TRBD1|.|TRBJ1-4
TGTGCCAGCAGTCTATTCGGCCGAACAGGGGATAATGAAAAACTGTTTTTT
CASSLFGRTGDNEKLFF
>TRBV28|.|medium-sized|TRBJ1-1
TGTGCCAGCAGGGTCAAGGGGGAGATCTACGAAGCTTTCTTT
CASRVKGEIYEAFF
>TRBV6-5|TRBD2|few|TRBJ2-1
TGTGCCAGCAGTTACTCTGGACTAGCGCTAGACAATGAGCAGTTCTTC
CASSYSGLALDNEQFF
>TRBV5-1|.|.|TRBJ2-1
TGCGCCAGCAGCTTGACTCCCGCTAGTAATGAGCAGTTCTTC
CASSLTPASNEQFF
>TRBV29-1|TRBD2|.|TRBJ2-3
TGCAGCGTTGAATCGGCTAGCGGGAGAGTGGATACGCAGTATTTT
CSVESASGRVDTQYF
>TRBV11-3|.|.|TRBJ2-4
TGTGCCAGCAGCAGATCCACAGAAATCAAAAACATTCAGTACTTC
CASSRSTEIKNIQYF
>TRBV7-8|.|few|TRBJ1-2
TGTGCCAGCAACTTCCAAATGAGCTATGGCTACACCTTC
CASNFQMSYGYTF
>TRBV5-1|.|.|TRBJ1-1
TGCGCCAGCAGCTTGGAGCCCCTGTTGGCTGAAGCTTTCTTT
CASSLEPLLAEAFF
>TRBV7-3|TRBD1|once|TRBJ1-1
TGTGCCAGCAGTCGTACAGGGGGCGCGAACACTGAAGCTTTCTTT
CASSRTGGANTEAFF
>TRBV7-9|TRBD2|.|TRBJ2-1
TGTGCCAGCAGCTTTCTCAGCGGGGGGGTGCTCCCCAATGAGCAGTTCTTC
CASSFLSGGVLPNEQFF
>TRBV5-1|.|.|TRBJ2-7
TGCGCCAGCTCCCGGGATCTAGGGTACGAGCAGTACTTC
CASSRDLGYEQYF
>TRBV5-4|.|.|TRBJ2-2
TGTGCCAGCAGGAGGGGGTACGGGGAGCTGTTTTTT
CASRRGYGELFF
>TRBV7-6|.|few|TRBJ2-7
TGTGCCAGCAGCTTCTCACAGGGTTCCTACGAGCAGTACTTC
CASSFSQGSYEQYF
>TRBV6-5|TRBD1|.|TRBJ1-3
TGTGCCAGCCAGACAGGGGGCTCTGGAAACACCATATATTTT
CASQTGGSGNTIYF